The rows below give T cell receptor beta chains drawn from one sample of a study of breast tumors, draining lymph nodes, adjacent tissues. TCRdb reanalysed the multiplex PCR reads using MiXCR and keeps one entry per CDR3 protein. The sample contains around 190,000 distinct CDR3 sequences, approximately 30% of which appear only once. Sequenced material: axillary lymph node tissue. These receptors originate from a female donor with breast cancer. Some clones in this sample may be carry-over from other donors' samples. Each CDR3 is given with its conserved first and last residue. Fields, in order: clone size, D gene, J gene, V gene, CDR3 DNA, CDR3 protein. D genes are given only for firm matches. A row's size may be missing; if present it is once, few, many or a size class.

abundance: many; d_gene: TRBD1; j_gene: TRBJ2-7; v_gene: TRBV4-1; CDR3nt: TGCGCCAGCAGCCCTCGGACAGGGACCGAGCAGTACTTC; CDR3aa: CASSPRTGTEQYF
abundance: many; d_gene: TRBD1; j_gene: TRBJ2-2; v_gene: TRBV10-1; CDR3nt: TGCGCCAGCAATCGGACAGGGGGCACCGGGGAGCTGTTTTTT; CDR3aa: CASNRTGGTGELFF
abundance: many; d_gene: TRBD2; j_gene: TRBJ2-3; v_gene: TRBV9; CDR3nt: TGTGCCAGCAGCGTAGGCCCGCTAGCGGGAGGCACAGATACGCAGTATTTT; CDR3aa: CASSVGPLAGGTDTQYF
abundance: many; d_gene: TRBD1; j_gene: TRBJ1-5; v_gene: TRBV19; CDR3nt: TGTGCCAGTAGTCCCCCCCGGACAGGGAGTGCTCAGCCCCAGCATTTT; CDR3aa: CASSPPRTGSAQPQHF
abundance: -; d_gene: TRBD1; j_gene: TRBJ2-1; v_gene: TRBV20-1; CDR3nt: TGCAGTGCCGACAGGGGCGAGTTCTCCTCCAATGAGCAGTTCTTC; CDR3aa: CSADRGEFSSNEQFF
abundance: many; d_gene: -; j_gene: TRBJ1-4; v_gene: TRBV29-1; CDR3nt: TGCAGCGTTGGCAGGGATGGGGAAAAACTGTTTTTT; CDR3aa: CSVGRDGEKLFF
abundance: -; d_gene: -; j_gene: TRBJ2-3; v_gene: TRBV10-2; CDR3nt: TGCGCCAGCAGGGGGGAAGGAAATGATACGCAGTATTTT; CDR3aa: CASRGEGNDTQYF
abundance: -; d_gene: TRBD1; j_gene: TRBJ1-1; v_gene: TRBV7-3; CDR3nt: TGTTCCAGCAGCATACAGGGGGGGACCGGTGAAGCTTTCTTT; CDR3aa: CSSSIQGGTGEAFF
abundance: -; d_gene: -; j_gene: TRBJ1-2; v_gene: TRBV6-2/TRBV6-3; CDR3nt: TGTGCCAGCAGACAGGGCGATGGCTACACCTTC; CDR3aa: CASRQGDGYTF
abundance: few; d_gene: -; j_gene: TRBJ1-2; v_gene: TRBV27; CDR3nt: TGTGCCAGCAGGGCCATTCGGGACGGCCCATATGGCTACACCTTC; CDR3aa: CASRAIRDGPYGYTF
abundance: many; d_gene: -; j_gene: TRBJ1-4; v_gene: TRBV12-3/TRBV12-4; CDR3nt: TGTGCCAGCAGTTACAGGGCAGATAATGAAAAACTGTTTTTT; CDR3aa: CASSYRADNEKLFF
abundance: many; d_gene: -; j_gene: TRBJ2-7; v_gene: TRBV14; CDR3nt: TGTGCCAGCAGGTCCCTCGGGGCGCAGAGCGAGCAGTACTTC; CDR3aa: CASRSLGAQSEQYF
abundance: many; d_gene: -; j_gene: TRBJ2-1; v_gene: TRBV12-3/TRBV12-4; CDR3nt: TGTGCCAGCAGTTTATACGGCAGGGGAAAATACAATGAGCAGTTCTTC; CDR3aa: CASSLYGRGKYNEQFF
abundance: -; d_gene: -; j_gene: TRBJ1-2; v_gene: TRBV6-1; CDR3nt: TGTGCCAGCGGGGGGGTTGGGACTCCTAATGGCTACACCTTC; CDR3aa: CASGGVGTPNGYTF